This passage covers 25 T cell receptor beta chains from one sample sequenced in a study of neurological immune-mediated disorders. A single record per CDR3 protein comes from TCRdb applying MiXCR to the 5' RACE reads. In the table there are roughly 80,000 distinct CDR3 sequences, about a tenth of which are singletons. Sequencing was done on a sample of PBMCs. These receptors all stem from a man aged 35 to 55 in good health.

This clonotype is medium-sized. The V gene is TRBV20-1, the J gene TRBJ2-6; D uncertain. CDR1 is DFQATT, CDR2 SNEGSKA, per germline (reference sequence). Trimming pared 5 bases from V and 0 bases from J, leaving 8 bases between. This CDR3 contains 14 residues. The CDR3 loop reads CSAFGHSGANVLTF. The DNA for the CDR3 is TGCAGTGCTTTCGGCCACTCTGGGGCCAACGTCCTGACTTTC.

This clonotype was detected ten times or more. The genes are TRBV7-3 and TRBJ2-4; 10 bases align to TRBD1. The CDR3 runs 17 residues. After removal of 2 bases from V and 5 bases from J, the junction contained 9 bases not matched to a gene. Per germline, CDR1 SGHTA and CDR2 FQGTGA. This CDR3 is CASSLSTGGVMENIQYF. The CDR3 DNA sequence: TGTGCCAGCAGCTTATCGACAGGGGGCGTAATGGAAAACATTCAGTACTTC.

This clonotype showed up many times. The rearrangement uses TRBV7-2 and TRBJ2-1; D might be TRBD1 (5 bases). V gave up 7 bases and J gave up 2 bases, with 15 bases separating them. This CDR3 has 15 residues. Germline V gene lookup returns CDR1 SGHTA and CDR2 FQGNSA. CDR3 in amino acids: CASTQGQFAYNEQFF. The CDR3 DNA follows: TGTGCCAGCACCCAGGGCCAGTTTGCCTACAATGAGCAGTTCTTC. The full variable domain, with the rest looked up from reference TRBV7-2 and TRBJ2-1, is GAGVSQSPSNKVTEKGKDVELRCDPISGHTALYWYRQSLGQGLEFLIYFQGNSAPDKSGLPSDRFSAERTGGSVSTLTIQRTQQEDSAVYLCASTQGQFAYNEQFFGPGTRLTVL.

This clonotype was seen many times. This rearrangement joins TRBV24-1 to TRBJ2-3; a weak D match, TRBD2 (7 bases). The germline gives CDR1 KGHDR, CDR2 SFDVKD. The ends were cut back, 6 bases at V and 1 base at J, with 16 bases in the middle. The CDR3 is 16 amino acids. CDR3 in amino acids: CATSKTGGGGTDTQYF. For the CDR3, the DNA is TGTGCCACCAGTAAGACGGGGGGCGGGGGCACAGATACGCAGTATTTT.

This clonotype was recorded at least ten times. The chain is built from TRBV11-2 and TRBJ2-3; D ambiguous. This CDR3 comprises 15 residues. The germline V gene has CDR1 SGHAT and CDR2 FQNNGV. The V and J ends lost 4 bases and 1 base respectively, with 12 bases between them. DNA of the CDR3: TGTGCCAGCAGCTCAAACGGACGGGGCACAGATACGCAGTATTTT. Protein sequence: CASSSNGRGTDTQYF.

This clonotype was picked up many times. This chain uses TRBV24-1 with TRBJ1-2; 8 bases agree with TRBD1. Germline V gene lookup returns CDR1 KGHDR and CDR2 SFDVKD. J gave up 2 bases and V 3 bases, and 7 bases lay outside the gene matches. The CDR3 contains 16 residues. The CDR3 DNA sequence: TGTGCCACCAGTGATGCCCAGGGGGCCAACAACTATGGCTACACCTTC. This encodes CATSDAQGANNYGYTF.

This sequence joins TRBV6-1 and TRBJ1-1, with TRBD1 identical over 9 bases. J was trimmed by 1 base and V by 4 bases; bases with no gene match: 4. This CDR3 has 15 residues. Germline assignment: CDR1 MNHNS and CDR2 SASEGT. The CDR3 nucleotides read TGTGCCAGCAGTGGCGGGACAGGGCGGAACACTGAAGCTTTCTTT. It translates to CASSGGTGRNTEAFF.

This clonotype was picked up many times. DNA of the CDR3: TGCGCCAGCAGCTTGGAGCGGCGGGAGGGCCCTTACAATGAGCAGTTCTTC. Translated: CASSLERREGPYNEQFF. The J gene is TRBJ2-1, the V gene TRBV5-1; 9 bases are a match to TRBD2. From germline, CDR1 is SGHRS and CDR2 YFSETQ. With V trimmed by 0 bases and J by 4 bases, 8 bases remained unmatched. This CDR3 comprises 17 residues.

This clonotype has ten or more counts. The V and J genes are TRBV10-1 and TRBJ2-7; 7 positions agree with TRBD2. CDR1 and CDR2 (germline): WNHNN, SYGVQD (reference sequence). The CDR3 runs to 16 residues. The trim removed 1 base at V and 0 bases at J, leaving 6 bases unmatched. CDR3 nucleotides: TGCGCCAGCAGTGAGTACGTGACGGGAGGCTCCTACGAGCAGTACTTC. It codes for CASSEYVTGGSYEQYF.

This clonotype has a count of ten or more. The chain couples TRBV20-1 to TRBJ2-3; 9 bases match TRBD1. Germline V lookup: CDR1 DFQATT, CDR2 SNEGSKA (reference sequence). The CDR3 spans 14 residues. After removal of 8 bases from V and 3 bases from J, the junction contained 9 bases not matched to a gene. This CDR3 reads CSTYTGGRTDTQYF. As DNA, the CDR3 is TGCAGTACCTATACAGGGGGCAGGACAGATACGCAGTATTTT.

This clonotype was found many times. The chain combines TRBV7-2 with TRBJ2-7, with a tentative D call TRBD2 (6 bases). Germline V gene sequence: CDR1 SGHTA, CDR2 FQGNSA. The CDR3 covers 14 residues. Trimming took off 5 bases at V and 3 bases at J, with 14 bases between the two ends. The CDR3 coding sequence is TGTGCCAGCAGCGAAGGACTATCGGACTACGAGCAGTACTTC. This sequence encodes CASSEGLSDYEQYF.

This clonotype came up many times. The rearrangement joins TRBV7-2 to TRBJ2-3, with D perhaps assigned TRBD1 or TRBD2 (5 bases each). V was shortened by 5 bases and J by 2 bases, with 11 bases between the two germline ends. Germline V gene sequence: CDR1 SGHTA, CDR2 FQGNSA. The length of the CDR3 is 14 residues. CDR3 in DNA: TGTGCCAGCAGCCCGGAGGACAACACAGATACGCAGTATTTT. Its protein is CASSPEDNTDTQYF.

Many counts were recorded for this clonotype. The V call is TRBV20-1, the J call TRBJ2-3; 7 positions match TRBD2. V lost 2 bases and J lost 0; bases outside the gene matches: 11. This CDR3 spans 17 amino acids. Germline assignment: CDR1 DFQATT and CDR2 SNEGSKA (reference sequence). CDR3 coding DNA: TGCAGTGCTAGATCGGGATTAGCGGGTATCAGCACAGATACGCAGTATTTT. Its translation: CSARSGLAGISTDTQYF.

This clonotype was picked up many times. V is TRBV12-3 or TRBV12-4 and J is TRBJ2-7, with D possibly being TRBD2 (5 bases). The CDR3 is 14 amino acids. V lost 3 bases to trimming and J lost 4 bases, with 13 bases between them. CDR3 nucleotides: TGTGCCAGCAGTTTGGAAGAGGGAGTGTACGAGCAGTACTTC. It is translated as CASSLEEGVYEQYF.

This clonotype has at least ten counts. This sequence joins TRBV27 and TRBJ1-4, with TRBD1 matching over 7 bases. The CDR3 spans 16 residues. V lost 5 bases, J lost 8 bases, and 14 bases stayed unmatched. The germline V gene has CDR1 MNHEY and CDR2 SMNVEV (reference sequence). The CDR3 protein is CASSPRRGGNREKLFF. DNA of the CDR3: TGTGCCAGCAGTCCCCGCAGGGGGGGGAATAGAGAAAAACTGTTTTTT.

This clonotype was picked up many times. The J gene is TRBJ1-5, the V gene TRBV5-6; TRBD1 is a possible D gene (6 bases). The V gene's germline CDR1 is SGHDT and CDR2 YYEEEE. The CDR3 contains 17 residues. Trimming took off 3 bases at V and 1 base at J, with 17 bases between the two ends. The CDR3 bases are TGTGCCAGCAGCTGGGGTGGGGGGCGCGGGAGCAATCAGCCCCAGCATTTT. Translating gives CASSWGGGRGSNQPQHF.

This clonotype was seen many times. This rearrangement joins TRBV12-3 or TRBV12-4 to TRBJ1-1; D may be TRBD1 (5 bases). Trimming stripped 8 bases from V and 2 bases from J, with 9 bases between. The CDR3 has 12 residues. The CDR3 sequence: CASPGGNTEAFF. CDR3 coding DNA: TGTGCCAGCCCCGGGGGAAACACTGAAGCTTTCTTT.

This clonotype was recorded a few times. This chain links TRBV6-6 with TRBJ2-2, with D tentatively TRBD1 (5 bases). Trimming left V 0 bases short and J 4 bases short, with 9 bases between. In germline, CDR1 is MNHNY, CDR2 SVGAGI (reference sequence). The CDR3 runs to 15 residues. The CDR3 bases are TGTGCCAGCAGTTACTCATCAGGGTTCACCGGGGAGCTGTTTTTT. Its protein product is CASSYSSGFTGELFF.

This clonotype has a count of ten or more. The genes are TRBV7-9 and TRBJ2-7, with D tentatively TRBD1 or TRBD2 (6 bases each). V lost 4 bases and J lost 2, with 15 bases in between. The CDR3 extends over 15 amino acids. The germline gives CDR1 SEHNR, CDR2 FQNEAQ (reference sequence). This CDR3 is CASSSRRDITYEQYF. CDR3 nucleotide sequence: TGTGCCAGCAGCTCCAGGCGGGACATCACCTACGAGCAGTACTTC.

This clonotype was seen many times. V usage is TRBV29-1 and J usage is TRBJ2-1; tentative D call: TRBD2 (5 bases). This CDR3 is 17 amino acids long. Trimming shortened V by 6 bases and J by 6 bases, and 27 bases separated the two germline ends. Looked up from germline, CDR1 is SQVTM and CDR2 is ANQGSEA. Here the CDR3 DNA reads TGCAGCGTATCGGGGTTAACGTTGAGAACTATCGGCAATGAGCAGTTCTTC. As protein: CSVSGLTLRTIGNEQFF.

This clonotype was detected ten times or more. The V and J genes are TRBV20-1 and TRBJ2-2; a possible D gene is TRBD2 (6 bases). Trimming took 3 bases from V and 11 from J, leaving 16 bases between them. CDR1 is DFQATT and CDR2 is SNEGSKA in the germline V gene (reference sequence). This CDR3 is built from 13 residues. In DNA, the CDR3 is TGCAGTGCTAGCTATTTGGGACTTGGCGAGCTGTTTTTT. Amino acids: CSASYLGLGELFF.

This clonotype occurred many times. CDR3 sequence (DNA): TGTGCCAGCAGCCCCCAACCCGGATTGTACGAGCAGTACTTC. Translating gives CASSPQPGLYEQYF. The chain combines TRBV7-9 with TRBJ2-7; D is undetermined. Trimming took 5 bases from V and 4 from J, leaving 15 bases between them. Germline V gives CDR1 SEHNR, CDR2 FQNEAQ (reference sequence). The CDR3 spans 14 residues.

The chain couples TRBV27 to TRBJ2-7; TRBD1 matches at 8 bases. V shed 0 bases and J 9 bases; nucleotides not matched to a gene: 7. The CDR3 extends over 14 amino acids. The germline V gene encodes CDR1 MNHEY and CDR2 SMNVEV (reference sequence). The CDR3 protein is CASSLSGQDFGQYF. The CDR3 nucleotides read TGTGCCAGCAGTTTATCGGGACAGGATTTTGGGCAGTACTTC.

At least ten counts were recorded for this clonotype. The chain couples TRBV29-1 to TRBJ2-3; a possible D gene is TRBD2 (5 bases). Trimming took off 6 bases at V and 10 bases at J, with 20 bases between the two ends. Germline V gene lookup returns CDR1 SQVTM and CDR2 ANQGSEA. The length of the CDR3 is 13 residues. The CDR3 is CSVNREANGPQYF. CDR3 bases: TGCAGCGTGAACCGGGAAGCTAATGGGCCGCAGTATTTT.

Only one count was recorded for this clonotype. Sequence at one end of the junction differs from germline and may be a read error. DNA for the CDR3: TGCGACAGCAGCCAAGTCGGGGATGCCAAAAACATTCAGTACTTC. Translation gives CDSSQVGDAKNIQYF. The V gene is TRBV3-1, the J gene TRBJ2-4; D tentatively reads TRBD1 or TRBD2 (5 bases each). Per the germline V gene, CDR1 is LGHDT and CDR2 is YNNKEL (reference sequence). The CDR3 runs to 15 residues.